The source of this T cell receptor beta chain is a study of beta chain features in type 1 diabetes. The study, taken as a whole, reports: Among patients with Type 1 diabetes, TCRB CDR3s were moderately but significantly shorter in every one of the four CD4+ subsets. Equally in patients and controls, shorter templates might have been favored by PCR.

Of the isolated RNA, all was reverse transcribed, and so the sequenced material was expressed TCRB transcripts. Generated by immunoSEQ multiplex PCR, the TCRdb table keeps only in-frame clones and is missing some. The profile shows about 250,000 clones, approximately 11% of them singletons. On this clone: Its matching antigen is unknown.

The V gene's germline CDR1 is SQVTM and CDR2 ANQGSEA. Trimming took off 7 bases at V and 3 bases at J, with 7 bases between the two ends. This CDR3 has 11 residues. The TCR sequence derives from a man aged 25 to 40 with type 1 diabetes. V usage is TRBV29-1 and J usage is TRBJ1-3; no reliable D call. The sample comprised naive CD4+ T cells from blood. Here the CDR3 reads CSAAVGNTIYF. CDR3 DNA: TGCAGCGCTGCAGTTGGAAACACCATATATTTT.